This TCR beta chain was captured by sequencing in a study of early T cells in non-severe SARS-CoV-2 infection. Regarding the study as a whole: Matching results from VDJdb favored anti-spike CD8 responses, leaving private and CD4 specificities undetected.

The CDR3 totals 12 residues. CDR1 and CDR2 from the germline V gene are LGHNT and FRNRAP. The germline V and J ends were trimmed by 7 bases and 0 bases, with 6 bases remaining between them. This clonotype was found many times. Its antigen is as yet unknown. Individual cDNA molecules received unique molecular identifiers during library preparation. TCRdb itself ran the 5' RACE reads through MiXCR, one entry per CDR3 protein. The sample has about 30,000 distinct CDR3 sequences; about 5.7% are singletons. The source is an adult who was a healthcare worker with PCR-confirmed SARS-CoV-2 infection or an uninfected control (not recorded which). The V gene is TRBV12-5, the J gene TRBJ1-2, with no clear D. Specimen: whole blood. In DNA, the CDR3 is TGTGCTAGTGAAGAAGCTAACTATGGCTACACCTTC. Amino acid sequence: CASEEANYGYTF.